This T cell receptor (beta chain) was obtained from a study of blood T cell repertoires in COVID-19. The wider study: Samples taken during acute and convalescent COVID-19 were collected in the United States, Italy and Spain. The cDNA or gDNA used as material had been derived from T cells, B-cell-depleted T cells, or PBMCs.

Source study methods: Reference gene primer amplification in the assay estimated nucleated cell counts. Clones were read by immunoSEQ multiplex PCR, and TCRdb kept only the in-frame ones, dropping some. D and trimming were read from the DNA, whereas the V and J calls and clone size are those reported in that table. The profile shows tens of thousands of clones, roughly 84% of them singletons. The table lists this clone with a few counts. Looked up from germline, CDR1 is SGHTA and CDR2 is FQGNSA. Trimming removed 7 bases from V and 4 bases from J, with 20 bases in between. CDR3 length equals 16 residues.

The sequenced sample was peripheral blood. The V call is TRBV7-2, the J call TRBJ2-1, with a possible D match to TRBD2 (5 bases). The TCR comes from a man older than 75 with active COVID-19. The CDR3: CASTEFSALLYNEQFF. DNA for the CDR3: TGTGCCAGCACTGAGTTTAGCGCACTGTTATACAATGAGCAGTTCTTC.